This record concerns one TCR beta chain sequence. Time point reported: persistent/refractory GD, antithyroid drugs over 5 years with positive TRAb. PBMC-derived RNA was used for the TCR library. These data are taken from a study of regulatory T cells in long-lasting Graves disease. Germline-derived CDR1 and CDR2 are SNHLY and FYNNEI. V shed 6 bases, J shed 4 bases, and the junction held 7 bases outside the gene matches. This CDR3 is 14 amino acids long. Construction of TCR beta libraries relied on iRepertoire HTBI primers and on Arm-PCR targeting CDR3 regions. Per the original data handling: Segment identification across samples yielded around 60 TRBV and about 14 TRBJ segments. TCRdb independently ran MiXCR on the multiplex PCR reads; one entry per CDR3 protein. TCRdb's processing, not the study's, gives the V and J calls here. The table has approximately 400,000 distinct CDR3 sequences, about 23% seen once.

V and J are TRBV2 and TRBJ1-2; 8 bases fit TRBD1. The sequenced sample was peripheral blood mononuclear cells (PBMCs), obtained when the disease was refractory, from a patient treated with antithyroid drugs. The TCR sequence derives from a woman between 35 and 50 years old with Graves disease. CDR3 protein: CASSLHRGTYGYTF. The CDR3 region has the DNA TGTGCCAGCAGCCTTCACAGGGGGACCTATGGCTACACCTTC.